This TCR beta chain was recorded in a study of blood T cell repertoires in COVID-19 (dated by TCRdb to 2018 to 2020). Regarding the research as a whole: Samples from collaborators originated in the United States, Italy and Spain and spanned both the acute and convalescent phases of COVID-19. The prospective study material was composed of cDNA or gDNA derived from T cells, B-cell-depleted T cells, or PBMCs. Subjects who had been exposed to COVID-19, were actively infected with it, or had recovered from it provided the deeply sampled blood TCRbeta repertoires that made up the dataset. A freely available public database, intended as a resource for researchers studying the immune response to SARS-CoV-2, is where the repertoires were released. The samples were drawn from the first 160 participants of the ongoing ImmuneRACE study and from 1,254 subjects provided by 6 global collaborators. Sample metadata almost always included a de-identified subject ID, COVID-19 status, age in years and sex. Where available, HLA class I and class II types were obtained from metadata supplied by the sample provider rather than from assay-based typing. General study outcomes and caveats: The amount of clinical and demographic metadata varied by source and participant and was provided uncurated.

The count of this clone is one. Its antigen is unknown. No base quality values were provided; no much bigger clone lies one nucleotide off. From the cysteine up to the phenylalanine, the CDR3 has a length of 13 residues. Kept here is only the CDR3 DNA, which spans 39 bases and is read in frame from base 1. The germline V gene encodes CDR1 SGHVS and CDR2 FQNEAQ. V drops 5 bases and J drops 4 bases, leaving 8 bases in between. TCRbeta CDR3 regions were amplified from genomic DNA by means of the immunoSEQ Assay, a bias-controlled multiplex PCR. The original pipeline was this. Within the assay, amplification of reference gene primers was used to estimate how many nucleated cells each sample contained. Sequence reads were collapsed and filtered to measure the absolute abundance of every unique TCRbeta CDR3 rearrangement. For each sample, productive Simpson clonality was calculated as the square root of Simpson's diversity index across productive rearrangements. Entries here come from immuneACCESS through TCRdb and include only in-frame sequences with V and J called. Some clones fail to appear in such tables; in the studies checked, an unresolved V gene covers under half of the shortfall, and the cause of the remainder is unknown. V, J and clone size reflect that table, while D and trimming were determined from the DNA. The sample data list roughly 50,000 clones, and approximately 90% of these were observed just once. 7% to 9% of the sample comes from the top ten.

The collaborating institutions used their own protocols to collect whole blood in K2EDTA tubes. For TCRbeta analysis, collaborators shipped samples as frozen whole blood, isolated PBMCs, or DNA extracted from either of those sample types. Sequenced sample: peripheral blood. This receptor was identified in a woman in her forties with active COVID-19. The rearranged chain carries TRBV7-8 and TRBJ1-4; the D segment could be TRBD1, given 5 matching bases. The CDR3 region: CASSHDSNEKLFF. The DNA is TGTGCCAGCAGCCACGACAGTAATGAAAAACTGTTTTTT.